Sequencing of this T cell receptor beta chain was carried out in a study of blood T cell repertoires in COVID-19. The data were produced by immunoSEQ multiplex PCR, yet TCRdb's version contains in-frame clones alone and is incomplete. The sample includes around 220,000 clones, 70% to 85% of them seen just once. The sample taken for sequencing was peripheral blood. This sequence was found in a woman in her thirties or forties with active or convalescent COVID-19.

CDR3 residues: CASSFGTGAGYTF. The DNA for the CDR3 is TGTGCCAGCAGTTTTGGGACAGGGGCCGGCTACACCTTC. J is TRBJ1-2 and V is TRBV6-2 or TRBV6-3; TRBD1 agrees at 10 bases. Germline values: CDR1 MNHEY, CDR2 SVGEGT. V gave up 4 bases and J gave up 8 bases; unmatched junction bases: 4. The CDR3 has 13 residues.